Shown below are 14 T cell receptor beta chains from a single sample sequenced in a study of cytomegalovirus exposure and HLA in healthy donors. Assay used: immunoSEQ multiplex PCR; TCRdb lists only in-frame clones, some missing. The data show 200,000 or so clones, approximately 86% seen once. The material sequenced was PBMCs. These receptors all stem from a woman aged 18 to 35 in good health and CMV-seronegative.

This chain links TRBV5-4 with TRBJ2-5, with D maybe TRBD2 (7 bases). The CDR3 length is 15 residues. V shed 3 bases and J shed 7 bases, with 19 bases lying between them. The germline CDR1 and CDR2 sequences are SGHNT and YYREEE (reference sequence). Written as DNA, the CDR3 is TGTGCCAGCAGCTCGGGGGGCCTCTCCCCGGGGACCCAGTACTTC. This encodes CASSSGGLSPGTQYF.

The chain is built from TRBV6-5 and TRBJ2-3, with TRBD1 matching 8 bases. The J segment lost 3 bases and the V segment lost 7 bases, leaving 3 bases of the junction unmatched. Germline CDR1 reads MNHEY; CDR2 reads SVGAGI. This CDR3 is built from 13 residues. In nucleotides, the CDR3 is TGTGCCAGCACCAGGGGGCGAACAGATACGCAGTATTTT. It translates to CASTRGRTDTQYF.

The chain recombines TRBV9 with TRBJ1-3; TRBD1 is a possible D gene (6 bases). CDR3 length: 14 amino acids. In germline, CDR1 is SGDLS, CDR2 YYNGEE. V was cut by 0 bases and J by 2 bases, with 6 bases left in between. The CDR3 nucleotides read TGTGCCAGCAGCGTAGACAGGGCTGGAAACACCATATATTTT. Encoded protein: CASSVDRAGNTIYF.

This clone was found once. The V gene is TRBV27, the J gene TRBJ2-3; a possible D gene is TRBD2 (6 bases). This CDR3 region has 14 residues. Per the germline V gene, CDR1 is MNHEY and CDR2 is SMNVEV (reference sequence). Between the trimmed V and J ends, which lost 2 bases and 4 bases, there was a span of 10 bases. In DNA, the CDR3 is TGTGCCAGCAGTTTAGGCGGGAACGCAGATACGCAGTATTTT. Translated: CASSLGGNADTQYF.

The chain uses TRBV6-5 and TRBJ1-4, with 10 bases aligning to TRBD1. The CDR3 has 16 residues. In germline, CDR1 is MNHEY, CDR2 SVGAGI. V lost 4 bases and J lost 5; bases outside the gene matches: 7. The CDR3 is CASSLTLTGGNEKLFF. The CDR3, as DNA: TGTGCCAGCAGTTTAACTCTGACAGGGGGCAATGAAAAACTGTTTTTT.

The chain recombines TRBV6-6 with TRBJ1-1, with D perhaps matching TRBD1 (5 bases). Germline CDR1 and CDR2: MNHNY and SVGAGI (reference sequence). This CDR3 has 10 residues. V was clipped by 9 bases and J by 8 bases, with 10 bases between them. The CDR3: CASGRQEAFF. In DNA, the CDR3 is TGTGCCAGTGGACGACAGGAAGCTTTCTTT.

The V gene is TRBV11-2, the J gene TRBJ1-1, with a possible D match to TRBD1 (6 bases). The length of the CDR3 is 19 residues. Trimming cost V 2 bases and J 3 bases, with 25 bases left between them. CDR1 is SGHAT and CDR2 is FQNNGV in the germline V gene. The CDR3 region has the DNA TGTGCCAGCAGCTTACAGGTTACTGGACGTTCGCCAGGGGACACTGAAGCTTTCTTT. This codes for CASSLQVTGRSPGDTEAFF.

The chain is built from TRBV19 and TRBJ2-7, with D perhaps matching TRBD1 (6 bases). With 3 bases removed from V and 1 base from J, the gap between germline ends came to 10 bases. CDR3 length: 14 amino acids. CDR1 is LNHDA and CDR2 is SQIVND in the germline V gene (reference sequence). In nucleotides, the CDR3 is TGTGCCAGTAGTATCGGGACACGGTCCTACGAGCAGTACTTC. This gives the protein CASSIGTRSYEQYF.

The rearrangement uses TRBV10-2 and TRBJ2-5; D is ambiguous. This CDR3 contains 13 residues. Germline CDR1 and CDR2: WSHSY and SAAADI. The ends were cut back, 2 bases at V and 5 bases at J, with 9 bases in the middle. The chain's CDR3 is CASSERVWETQYF. CDR3 nucleotide sequence: TGCGCCAGCAGTGAGCGGGTTTGGGAGACCCAGTACTTC.

This chain connects TRBV27 to TRBJ2-3; TRBD2 agrees at 8 bases. The V and J ends lost 2 bases and 4 bases, in that order; junction bases with no gene match: 5. CDR3 size: 15 residues. Germline V gene data show CDR1 as MNHEY and CDR2 as SMNVEV (reference sequence). CDR3 protein: CASSLVGRAPDTQYF. The CDR3 bases are TGTGCCAGCAGTTTAGTCGGGAGGGCCCCAGATACGCAGTATTTT.

V and J are TRBV25-1 and TRBJ1-1; the D gene is possibly TRBD1 (5 bases). The CDR3 length is 13 residues. Trimming shortened V by 5 bases and J by 4 bases, and 11 bases separated the two germline ends. The V gene's germline CDR1 is MGHDK and CDR2 SYGVNS. The CDR3 here is CASSQGGSTEAFF. The CDR3 nucleotides are TGTGCCAGCAGTCAGGGTGGAAGCACTGAAGCTTTCTTT.

This chain links TRBV11-2 with TRBJ1-2; TRBD1 might be the D (6 bases). Germline CDR1 is SGHAT and CDR2 is FQNNGV. Trimming pared 0 bases from V and 0 bases from J, leaving 20 bases between. There are 19 residues in the CDR3. The CDR3 sequence is CASSLDSGRGSSPNYGYTF. The CDR3 coding sequence is TGTGCCAGCAGCTTAGATTCGGGGAGGGGGAGCTCCCCTAACTATGGCTACACCTTC.

The V and J genes are TRBV10-2 and TRBJ1-1, with D hard to call. V was trimmed by 7 bases and J by 11 bases, leaving 14 bases between them. This CDR3 has 11 residues. Germline loops: CDR1 WSHSY, CDR2 SAAADI. DNA for the CDR3: TGCGCCAGCACGCTGCGGTTCGGGGCTTTCTTT. Translated: CASTLRFGAFF.

The chain couples TRBV11-2 to TRBJ1-3; the D gene is possibly TRBD1 (6 bases). The germline gives CDR1 SGHAT, CDR2 FQNNGV. The CDR3 sequence is 15 residues long. V lost 4 bases and J lost 1, with 11 bases in between. The CDR3 is CASSSIQGSGNTIYF. For the CDR3, the DNA is TGTGCCAGCAGCTCGATCCAGGGGTCTGGAAACACCATATATTTT.